This TCR beta chain was sequenced during a study of blood T cell repertoires in COVID-19. Looking at the study overall: From T cells, B-cell-depleted T cells, or PBMCs came the material, which was cDNA or gDNA.

The CDR3 consists of 12 residues. The V gene's germline CDR1 is LGHDT and CDR2 YNNKEL (reference sequence). V dropped 4 bases and J dropped 6 bases, with 10 bases sitting between them. How the authors handled the data: Cell counts per sample came from amplifying reference gene primers. The assay was immunoSEQ multiplex PCR, and TCRdb's table has in-frame clones only and misses some. The V and J calls and clone size were taken over from that table, and D and trimming were inferred from the DNA. The sample carries around 140,000 clones, 80% to 90% recorded once. V gene TRBV3-1 (or the pseudogene TRBV3-2) combines with J gene TRBJ2-7; weak D call: TRBD2 (5 bases). The sequencing input was peripheral blood. The clonotype was recovered from a man aged 55 to 70 with active or convalescent COVID-19. The CDR3 spells CASSPGEGEQYF. Here the CDR3 DNA reads TGTGCCAGCAGCCCGGGCGAGGGCGAGCAGTACTTC.